Listed below are T cell receptor beta chains from one sample, sequenced in a study of T cell responses to AZD1222 COVID-19 vaccine. Using immunoSEQ multiplex PCR, the repertoire was profiled, and TCRdb retains in-frame clones only, with some absent. The sample consists of about 120,000 clones, 85% to 90% of them appearing once. Sequencing was performed on peripheral blood, taken on day 0 of AZD1222 vaccination. Source of these receptors: an adult in good health. CDR3s leave out the opening cysteine and the closing phenylalanine or tryptophan. Expanded clones get a size class; other rows say once, few or many, or leave the size out.

CDR3 protein: ASSPVVGDTEAF; clone size: NA; V gene: TRBV7-9
CDR3 protein: ASRRTRDSGPQH; clone size: once; V gene: TRBV6-5
CDR3 protein: ASSLVGVNTEAF; clone size: few; V gene: TRBV5-1
CDR3 protein: ASSLSIGGGREAGELF; clone size: NA; V gene: TRBV5-1
CDR3 protein: ASSTPGLNYGYT; clone size: NA; V gene: TRBV19
CDR3 protein: ASTHEQGNHGYT; clone size: NA; V gene: TRBV5-4
CDR3 protein: ASSLGQGPTEAF; clone size: NA; V gene: TRBV7-8
CDR3 protein: ASSYTSFTTYGTQY; clone size: NA; V gene: TRBV6-5
CDR3 protein: ASSPSDRGEAF; clone size: NA; V gene: TRBV4-1
CDR3 protein: ASSVRGNQPQH; clone size: NA; V gene: TRBV2
CDR3 protein: AIGTADGYT; clone size: NA; V gene: TRBV10-3
CDR3 protein: ASGSPGVREKLF; clone size: NA; V gene: TRBV3-1/TRBV3-2
CDR3 protein: ASSKTNGGRGETQY; clone size: NA; V gene: TRBV21-1
CDR3 protein: AWTEQGSSNQPQH; clone size: NA; V gene: TRBV30
CDR3 protein: ASSEPGLAGYEQY; clone size: few; V gene: TRBV6-1
CDR3 protein: ASSKGRAYEQY; clone size: NA; V gene: TRBV21-1
CDR3 protein: ASRGSGLGNTGELF; clone size: NA; V gene: TRBV6-6
CDR3 protein: ASSNDRASYEQY; clone size: NA; V gene: TRBV6-5
CDR3 protein: ASTPSSYNSPLH; clone size: NA; V gene: TRBV5-1
CDR3 protein: ATSDGAGGTDTQY; clone size: NA; V gene: TRBV24-1
CDR3 protein: ASSPLSTDNSPLH; clone size: NA; V gene: TRBV18
CDR3 protein: ASSLVPGEAF; clone size: NA; V gene: TRBV11-1
CDR3 protein: ASSLVRGGEKLF; clone size: NA; V gene: TRBV11-3
CDR3 protein: ASSRGQIYYEQY; clone size: NA; V gene: TRBV6-2/TRBV6-3
CDR3 protein: ASSQTSYEQY; clone size: NA; V gene: TRBV5-6
CDR3 protein: ARPFSREGTYNEQF; clone size: NA; V gene: TRBV5-3
CDR3 protein: ASSLGTGGNYGYT; clone size: NA; V gene: TRBV5-1
CDR3 protein: ASSLGDMNTEAF; clone size: NA; V gene: TRBV5-1
CDR3 protein: ASSLEGTRGLTDTQY; clone size: once; V gene: TRBV5-1
CDR3 protein: ASSPNKQISYEQY; clone size: NA; V gene: TRBV18
CDR3 protein: SVDQGVSTDTQY; clone size: NA; V gene: TRBV29-1
CDR3 protein: ASRAGQIETQY; clone size: once; V gene: TRBV19
CDR3 protein: ASSFTDSPLH; clone size: NA; V gene: TRBV6-2/TRBV6-3
CDR3 protein: ATSDWTVSGPQH; clone size: once; V gene: TRBV24-1
CDR3 protein: SVGPQSGQGEQY; clone size: NA; V gene: TRBV29-1
CDR3 protein: ASTHPQAKNIQY; clone size: NA; V gene: TRBV19
CDR3 protein: ASSQNLGGTDTQY; clone size: NA; V gene: TRBV3-1/TRBV3-2
CDR3 protein: ASSLTWDSNQPQH; clone size: NA; V gene: TRBV6-5
CDR3 protein: ASSLRTEGRGAF; clone size: NA; V gene: TRBV7-2
CDR3 protein: SVDPLWAQGEAF; clone size: NA; V gene: TRBV29-1
CDR3 protein: ASSLGLAGADTQY; clone size: NA; V gene: TRBV7-3
CDR3 protein: ASTYGGPNTGELF; clone size: once; V gene: TRBV27
CDR3 protein: SASSPGFISGGKTEAF; clone size: NA; V gene: TRBV20-1
CDR3 protein: AGTQGGYGYT; clone size: NA; V gene: TRBV7-9
CDR3 protein: ASSPQGAQNTEAF; clone size: once; V gene: TRBV14
CDR3 protein: ASSYSILVNYGYT; clone size: NA; V gene: TRBV6-5
CDR3 protein: ASSLRRRYEQY; clone size: NA; V gene: TRBV5-6
CDR3 protein: ASSHPSGVQETQY; clone size: NA; V gene: TRBV6-5
CDR3 protein: ASSLRQTTEAF; clone size: NA; V gene: TRBV7-2
CDR3 protein: ASSLAETGGDEQF; clone size: NA; V gene: TRBV5-1
CDR3 protein: ASSTGPRSYGYT; clone size: NA; V gene: TRBV19
CDR3 protein: ASSSQDAKYPNTIY; clone size: NA; V gene: TRBV9
CDR3 protein: ASSQEGQETQY; clone size: NA; V gene: TRBV14
CDR3 protein: ASSLGGIYYGYT; clone size: NA; V gene: TRBV7-9